The TCR beta chain under discussion was sequenced for a study of OX40 agonist ivuxolimab in advanced cancers. Germline CDR1 is MDHEN and CDR2 is SYDVKM. V was pared by 9 bases and J by 0 bases, with 9 bases between. The CDR3 length is 13 residues. Repertoires were generated with immunoSEQ multiplex PCR, while TCRdb's copy carries only in-frame clones and drops some. In the table there are about 69,000 clones, roughly nine tenths of which are singletons. Specimen: CD4+ or CD8+ T cells sorted from blood, collected in a trial of the OX40 agonist ivuxolimab. The chain recombines TRBV28 with TRBJ2-4; D gene unclear. The sequence came from an adult with an advanced solid tumor such as melanoma, head and neck, liver or kidney cancer. The chain's CDR3 is CASGDLAKNIQYF. DNA for the CDR3: TGTGCCAGTGGAGACTTAGCCAAAAACATTCAGTACTTC.